The 31 T cell receptor beta chains below come from one sample, sequenced in a study of T cells after somatic rescue of genetic block. Using immunoSEQ multiplex PCR, the repertoire was profiled, and TCRdb retains in-frame clones only, with some absent. The sample yields tens of thousands of clones, 85% to 90% seen once. Sequencing input: peripheral blood mononuclear cells (PBMCs). These receptors were obtained from a woman aged 18-35 years.

This clone was seen a handful of times. The junction departs from the called germline gene at one end, perhaps through a read error. This sequence joins TRBV7-6 and TRBJ1-1; D call uncertain. The CDR3 loop spans 11 amino acids. Germline V lookup: CDR1 SGHVS, CDR2 FNYEAQ. The CDR3 spells CASGFGTEAFF. CDR3 bases: TGCGCCTCGGGTTTCGGCACTGAAGCTTTCTTT. The full variable domain, its missing parts supplied by reference TRBV7-6 and TRBJ1-1, is GAGVSQSPRYKVTKRGQDVALRCDPISGHVSLYWYRQALGQGPEFLTYFNYEAQQDKSGLPNDRFSAERPEGSISTLTIQRTEQRDSAMYRCASGFGTEAFFGQGTRLTVV.

The rearrangement joins TRBV30 to TRBJ2-3; 7 bases are shared with TRBD2. The trim removed 4 bases at V and 8 bases at J, leaving 12 bases unmatched. CDR1 is GTSNPN and CDR2 is SVGIG in the germline V gene (reference sequence). CDR3 size: 14 residues. Written as DNA, the CDR3 is TGTGCCTGGATGGCTAGCGGAGCCCCAGGTACGCAGTATTTT. The encoded protein is CAWMASGAPGTQYF.

This clone was found once. The genes are TRBV19 and TRBJ1-2; D is ambiguous. Germline V gene data show CDR1 as LNHDA and CDR2 as SQIVND (reference sequence). V shed 3 bases and J shed 4 bases, with 9 bases lying between them. The CDR3 covers 13 residues. CDR3 sequence: CASSIFEAYGYTF. CDR3 DNA: TGTGCCAGTAGTATTTTTGAAGCCTATGGCTACACCTTC.

This chain's CDR3 is CASSIAASTDTQYF. CDR3 sequence (DNA): TGTGCCAGCAGCATCGCGGCATCCACAGATACGCAGTATTTT. This chain links TRBV9 with TRBJ2-3, with D uncertain. The V gene lost 4 bases and the J gene lost 2 bases, with 11 bases spanning the gap. Germline CDR1 SGDLS, CDR2 YYNGEE. The CDR3 length is 14 residues.

This clone appeared a single time. This chain links TRBV5-6 with TRBJ2-6; D possibly corresponds to TRBD1 (5 bases). Trimming removed 4 bases at V and 1 base at J, with 9 bases between. The germline gives CDR1 SGHDT, CDR2 YYEEEE. The CDR3 runs to 15 residues. The CDR3 DNA is TGTGCCAGCAGCGTAGGGGCATCTGGGGCCAACGTCCTGACTTTC. Protein sequence: CASSVGASGANVLTF. The complete variable domain, with remaining parts taken from reference TRBV5-6 and TRBJ2-6, reads DAGVTQSPTHLIKTRGQQVTLRCSPKSGHDTVSWYQQALGQGPQFIFQYYEEEERQRGNFPDRFSGHQFPNYSSELNVNALLLGDSALYLCASSVGASGANVLTFGAGSRLTVL.

CDR3 protein: CASSRGTTSGIHTQYF. CDR3 in DNA: TGTGCCAGCAGCAGGGGTACGACTAGCGGGATTCATACGCAGTATTTT. The gene calls are TRBV11-2 and TRBJ2-3; TRBD2 aligns across 11 bases. J gave up 7 bases and V 5 bases, and 11 bases lay outside the gene matches. Germline V lookup: CDR1 SGHAT, CDR2 FQNNGV. This CDR3 comprises 16 residues. The whole variable domain, remainder taken from reference TRBV11-2 and TRBJ2-3, is EAGVAQSPRYKIIEKRQSVAFWCNPISGHATLYWYQQILGQGPKLLIQFQNNGVVDDSQLPKDRFSAERLKGVDSTLKIQPAKLEDSAVYLCASSRGTTSGIHTQYFGPGTRLTVL.

This clone has at least ten counts. This chain links TRBV5-4 with TRBJ2-5, with TRBD1 matching over 7 bases. The CDR3 sequence is 14 residues long. The junction had 1 base not matched to a gene; V was cut back by 0 bases and J by 2 bases. Germline loops: CDR1 SGHNT, CDR2 YYREEE (reference sequence). The CDR3 protein is CASSLVGQQETQYF. Here the CDR3 DNA reads TGTGCCAGCAGCTTGGTGGGACAGCAAGAGACCCAGTACTTC.

The chain joins TRBV5-6 to TRBJ2-7; TRBD2 agrees at 8 bases. The CDR3 runs to 18 residues. From germline, CDR1 is SGHDT and CDR2 YYEEEE. V was clipped by 4 bases and J by 7 bases; unmatched bases: 22. Here the CDR3 reads CASSVALWAGGGLGEQYF. CDR3 in DNA: TGTGCCAGCAGCGTGGCCTTGTGGGCGGGAGGCGGGTTGGGGGAGCAGTACTTC.

V gene TRBV19 combines with J gene TRBJ2-2, with 12 positions matching TRBD1. Per the germline V gene, CDR1 is LNHDA and CDR2 is SQIVND (reference sequence). Trimming at V came to 5 bases and at J to 8 bases, leaving 12 bases not matched to a gene. The CDR3 length is 17 residues. CDR3 protein: CASSSGQGALFVGELFF. The CDR3 DNA reads as TGTGCCAGTAGTTCGGGACAGGGGGCGTTATTTGTAGGGGAGCTGTTTTTT.

The chain combines TRBV28 with TRBJ2-1, with D perhaps TRBD1 or TRBD2 (6 bases each). Trimming pared 5 bases from V and 2 bases from J, leaving 22 bases between. The CDR3 consists of 18 residues. Germline V gene sequence: CDR1 MDHEN, CDR2 SYDVKM. CDR3 in DNA: TGTGCCAGCAGTCCTCAAAAAGGAGGGGGAAGAACCTACAATGAGCAGTTCTTC. Translated: CASSPQKGGGRTYNEQFF.

V usage is TRBV4-2 and J usage is TRBJ1-1, with a possible D match to TRBD1 (6 bases). V lost 4 bases to trimming and J lost 1 base, with 16 bases between them. The CDR3 runs 16 residues. From germline, CDR1 is LGHNA and CDR2 YNFKEQ. The CDR3 loop reads CASSREATGTNTEAFF. The DNA for the CDR3 is TGTGCCAGCAGCCGCGAAGCGACAGGTACGAACACTGAAGCTTTCTTT.

J is TRBJ1-5 and V is TRBV28, with 8 bases aligning to TRBD1. The germline V gene encodes CDR1 MDHEN and CDR2 SYDVKM. This CDR3 is 15 amino acids long. V lost 6 bases, J lost 1 base, and 5 bases stayed unmatched. Here the CDR3 reads CASRKQGGSNQPQHF. In DNA form, the CDR3 reads TGTGCCAGCAGGAAACAGGGGGGCAGCAATCAGCCCCAGCATTTT.

V is TRBV18 and J is TRBJ2-2; tentative D call: TRBD2 (6 bases). V lost 1 base and J 3 bases, leaving 9 bases between the germline ends. The length of the CDR3 is 15 residues. Germline V gene sequence: CDR1 KGHSH, CDR2 LQKENI. The CDR3: CASSPRVADTGELFF. Here the CDR3 DNA reads TGTGCCAGCTCACCACGGGTAGCGGACACCGGGGAGCTGTTTTTT.

The V call is TRBV19, the J call TRBJ2-2, with unresolved D. Germline values: CDR1 LNHDA, CDR2 SQIVND (reference sequence). The CDR3 runs 12 residues. For the CDR3, the DNA is TGTGCAAGCCGGCTTACAACCGGGGAGCTGTTTTTT. Its translation is CASRLTTGELFF. The full variable domain, completed using reference TRBV19 and TRBJ2-2, is DGGITQSPKYLFRKEGQNVTLSCEQNLNHDAMYWYRQDPGQGLRLIYYSQIVNDFQKGDIAEGYSVSREKKESFPLTVTSAQKNPTAFYLCASRLTTGELFFGEGSRLTVL.

This rearrangement joins TRBV5-4 to TRBJ1-1; D is perhaps TRBD1 (6 bases). Trimming left V 2 bases short and J 4 bases short, with 12 bases between. CDR3 length: 14 residues. CDR1 and CDR2 (germline): SGHNT, YYREEE (reference sequence). The CDR3 loop reads CASSLPGATTEAFF. For the CDR3, the DNA is TGTGCCAGCAGCTTACCGGGGGCGACCACTGAAGCTTTCTTT.

V gene TRBV15 combines with J gene TRBJ2-7, with D perhaps given as TRBD1 or TRBD2 (7 bases each). V was trimmed by 5 bases and J by 2 bases, leaving 19 bases between them. CDR3 length: 16 amino acids. Germline CDR1 is LNHNV and CDR2 is YYDKDF (reference sequence). The CDR3 coding sequence is TGTGCCACCAGCCCCCAGGGGGGGAGACCTACCTACGAGCAGTACTTC. Its translation is CATSPQGGRPTYEQYF.

The chain links TRBV28 to TRBJ1-1, with D tentatively TRBD1 (5 bases). Germline loops: CDR1 MDHEN, CDR2 SYDVKM. This CDR3 has 12 amino acids. V lost 7 bases and J lost 8, with 14 bases in between. The CDR3 sequence is CASKEGYVEAFF. Here the CDR3 DNA reads TGTGCCAGCAAGGAGGGGTATGTGGAAGCTTTCTTT.

The CDR3 DNA is TGTGCCAGCAGCTCCGGGACGGGGTACGAGCAGTACTTC. Translated: CASSSGTGYEQYF. V is TRBV7-2 and J is TRBJ2-7; D tentatively reads TRBD1 or TRBD2 (5 bases each). V was shortened by 4 bases and J by 4 bases, with 11 bases between the two germline ends. CDR1 SGHTA and CDR2 FQGNSA come from the germline V gene. This CDR3 region has 13 residues. The complete variable domain, with remaining parts taken from reference TRBV7-2 and TRBJ2-7, reads GAGVSQSPSNKVTEKGKDVELRCDPISGHTALYWYRQSLGQGLEFLIYFQGNSAPDKSGLPSDRFSAERTGGSVSTLTIQRTQQEDSAVYLCASSSGTGYEQYFGPGTRLTVT.

The chain has TRBV4-3 and TRBJ2-3; unclear D gene. With 1 base removed from V and 6 bases from J, the gap between germline ends came to 17 bases. The CDR3 spans 16 residues. The germline CDR1 and CDR2 sequences are LGHNA and YSLEER. The CDR3 DNA is TGCGCCAGCAGCCAAGGGTGGCGTAGTTTACAGGATACGCAGTATTTT. Translating gives CASSQGWRSLQDTQYF.

The V and J genes are TRBV28 and TRBJ1-1; 7 bases line up with TRBD1. The V gene end was trimmed by 5 bases and the J gene end by 3 bases; junction bases not matched to a gene: 3. The CDR3 is made up of 13 amino acids. Germline values: CDR1 MDHEN, CDR2 SYDVKM. CDR3 sequence (DNA): TGTGCCAGCAGTGGAGGGACAGACACTGAAGCTTTCTTT. Amino acid sequence: CASSGGTDTEAFF.

This chain connects TRBV11-3 to TRBJ1-2; 7 bases fit TRBD1. Per germline, CDR1 SGHNT and CDR2 YENEEA. The CDR3 has 16 amino acids. With 2 bases clipped from V and 4 bases from J, the junction kept 10 bases outside the gene matches. CDR3 sequence: CASSLIGGQVSYGYTF. The CDR3 region has the DNA TGTGCCAGCAGCTTAATTGGCGGACAGGTCTCCTATGGCTACACCTTC.

The chain links TRBV5-1 to TRBJ2-7; 8 bases fit TRBD1. This CDR3 is built from 15 residues. Per the germline V gene, CDR1 is SGHRS and CDR2 is YFSETQ. V lost 4 bases, J lost 2 bases, and 8 bases stayed unmatched. Here the CDR3 reads CASSQGAGTTYEQYF. The CDR3 nucleotides read TGCGCCAGCAGCCAGGGGGCAGGCACGACCTACGAGCAGTACTTC. Using reference TRBV5-1 and TRBJ2-7 for the parts outside the CDR3, the full variable domain is KAGVTQTPRYLIKTRGQQVTLSCSPISGHRSVSWYQQTPGQGLQFLFEYFSETQRNKGNFPGRFSGRQFSNSRSEMNVSTLELGDSALYLCASSQGAGTTYEQYFGPGTRLTVT.

The rearrangement joins TRBV28 to TRBJ2-1; TRBD2 matches at 7 bases. CDR1 is MDHEN, CDR2 SYDVKM, per germline. The CDR3 spans 13 residues. V lost 4 bases and J lost 5; bases outside the gene matches: 2. This CDR3 is CASSWTRNNEQFF. CDR3 sequence (DNA): TGTGCCAGCAGTTGGACTAGAAACAATGAGCAGTTCTTC.

The V call is TRBV5-6, the J call TRBJ1-6; no clear D gene. The V gene lost 0 bases and the J gene lost 13 bases, with 14 bases spanning the gap. This CDR3 has 14 amino acids. Germline V gives CDR1 SGHDT, CDR2 YYEEEE. This CDR3 reads CASSLGQAPSPLHF. The CDR3 DNA is TGTGCCAGCAGCTTGGGTCAGGCGCCTTCCCCCCTCCACTTT.

The V and J genes are TRBV6-5 and TRBJ1-2; 7 bases line up with TRBD1. CDR3 length: 14 amino acids. CDR1 MNHEY and CDR2 SVGAGI come from the germline V gene. V was clipped by 5 bases and J by 4 bases; unmatched bases: 7. CDR3 in amino acids: CASSRRGQTYGYTF. CDR3 coding DNA: TGTGCCAGCAGTCGTAGGGGGCAAACCTATGGCTACACCTTC.

The chain combines TRBV15 with TRBJ2-1; no reliable D call. The CDR3 is made up of 16 amino acids. Looked up from germline, CDR1 is LNHNV and CDR2 is YYDKDF (reference sequence). V was shortened by 5 bases and J by 7 bases, with 21 bases between the two germline ends. CDR3 bases: TGTGCCACCAGCGAAGGAGACGCTCCGCGAAGGAATGAGCAGTTCTTC. It translates to CATSEGDAPRRNEQFF. Full variable domain (outside the CDR3, taken from reference TRBV15 and TRBJ2-1): DAMVIQNPRYQVTQFGKPVTLSCSQTLNHNVMYWYQQKSSQAPKLLFHYYDKDFNNEADTPDNFQSRRPNTSFCFLDIRSPGLGDTAMYLCATSEGDAPRRNEQFFGPGTRLTVL.

This clone was observed a few times. The CDR3 loop reads CASSAEANYGYTF. The CDR3 DNA is TGTGCCAGCTCCGCAGAAGCTAACTATGGCTACACCTTC. This chain joins TRBV28 and TRBJ1-2; no definite D call. Germline assignment: CDR1 MDHEN and CDR2 SYDVKM. The ends were cut back, 8 bases at V and 0 bases at J, with 10 bases in the middle. The CDR3 extends over 13 amino acids.

This chain connects TRBV30 to TRBJ2-7, with D perhaps matching TRBD1 (6 bases). V was pared by 0 bases and J by 3 bases, with 9 bases between. Germline V gene data show CDR1 as GTSNPN and CDR2 as SVGIG (reference sequence). The CDR3 runs 13 residues. The CDR3 DNA follows: TGTGCCTGGAGTGTGGGACACTACTACGAGCAGTACTTC. Translating gives CAWSVGHYYEQYF.

The chain employs TRBV19 and TRBJ1-2; D call uncertain. Between the trimmed V and J ends, which lost 1 base and 0 bases, there was a span of 9 bases. The CDR3 contains 15 residues. Per the germline V gene, CDR1 is LNHDA and CDR2 is SQIVND (reference sequence). The CDR3 loop is CASSIGGIANYGYTF. The DNA for the CDR3 is TGTGCCAGTAGTATAGGAGGCATCGCTAACTATGGCTACACCTTC. Full variable domain (remainder filled in from reference TRBV19 and TRBJ1-2): DGGITQSPKYLFRKEGQNVTLSCEQNLNHDAMYWYRQDPGQGLRLIYYSQIVNDFQKGDIAEGYSVSREKKESFPLTVTSAQKNPTAFYLCASSIGGIANYGYTFGSGTRLTVV.

V usage is TRBV7-6 and J usage is TRBJ1-1, with TRBD1 as a possible D gene (6 bases). The CDR3 is 12 amino acids. Germline V CDR1 and CDR2: SGHVS, FNYEAQ. V was trimmed by 5 bases and J by 6 bases, leaving 10 bases between them. The CDR3 sequence is CASSPGAPEAFF. CDR3 nucleotide sequence: TGTGCCAGCAGCCCAGGGGCCCCTGAAGCTTTCTTT.

The chain links TRBV9 to TRBJ1-1; possibly TRBD1 for D (5 bases). Germline CDR1 is SGDLS and CDR2 is YYNGEE. The CDR3 extends over 14 amino acids. The V end lost 0 bases, the J end lost 0 bases, and 6 bases lay between the germline ends. The CDR3 spells CASSVAGLNTEAFF. Here the CDR3 DNA reads TGTGCCAGCAGCGTAGCGGGGCTGAACACTGAAGCTTTCTTT. The full variable domain, rest sourced from reference TRBV9 and TRBJ1-1, is DSGVTQTPKHLITATGQRVTLRCSPRSGDLSVYWYQQSLDQGLQFLIQYYNGEERAKGNILERFSAQQFPDLHSELNLSSLELGDSALYFCASSVAGLNTEAFFGQGTRLTVV.